The present T cell receptor beta chain was sequenced within a study of CD8+CD57+ T cells in acquired aplastic anemia (dated by TCRdb to the late 2010s). Study-level background: On average, sorted CD4+ and CD8+ cells yielded about 3 ug of extracted DNA, with a range of about 0.18 to 27.4 ug.

The study deep-sequenced TCR repertoires of sorted CD4+ and CD8+ blood T cells from severe aplastic anemia patients and healthy subjects. Ficoll-Paque density gradient centrifugation was used to isolate peripheral blood mononuclear cells. CD4+ and CD8+ T cells were sorted by FACS or magnetic beads before DNA extraction. Trimming takes 4 bases off V and 8 bases off J; junction bases not matched to a gene: 8. The CDR3 has 14 amino acids, counting the end cysteine and phenylalanine. CDR3 DNA is the only sequence kept; it has 42 bases, read in frame from the first base. The CDR1 and CDR2 encoded by the germline V gene are SNHLY and FYNNEI. Notes on this clonotype: The clone's antigen remains unknown. No per-base quality is available; no much larger clone lies one base away.

TCR beta VDJ combination and CDR3 sequence profiling used genomic DNA as the template. An Illumina HiSeq 2000 was used for TCR repertoire sequencing. Regarding the original processing steps: TRBV/TRBJ rearrangement plots, CDR3 size and DJ length profiles, and Simpson's diversity index were used to assess repertoires. The most abundant DNA sequence in the deep sequencing data was defined as the immunodominant clone. CDR3 amino acid sequences were screened for sharing across subjects and compared with published repertoires and the VDJdb database. TCRdb trimmed public reads at Q25 via fastp, called clones via MiXCR and kept in-frame beta chains. Entries are consolidated by CDR3 protein sequence, retaining the most common genes and DNA. TCRdb's processing, not the authors' own work, is the source of the V and J calls. Recorded for this sample are a few hundred thousand distinct CDR3 sequences; around 60% of them occurred a single time. The top ten clonotypes cover 7.5% to 9% of the sample.

General findings and caveats noted by the study authors: Although 25 to 30 CD8+ CDR3 sequences were shared by patients and controls, these sequences appeared highly expressed in patients and within the immunodominant clones of patients. CD8+ Simpson's diversity did not differ significantly between patients and healthy controls (P=0.060).

The receptor's source is a human donor with severe aplastic anemia or a healthy control (not recorded which). Input material: sorted CD4+, CD8+, or CD8+CD57+ T cells (not recorded which) from PBMCs. Rearrangement joined TRBV2 to TRBJ1-2; 9 bases in between match TRBD1. At the DNA level, the sequence is TGTGCCAGCAGTGGACTCGGGACAGGGTACGGCTACACCTTC. It translates as CASSGLGTGYGYTF.